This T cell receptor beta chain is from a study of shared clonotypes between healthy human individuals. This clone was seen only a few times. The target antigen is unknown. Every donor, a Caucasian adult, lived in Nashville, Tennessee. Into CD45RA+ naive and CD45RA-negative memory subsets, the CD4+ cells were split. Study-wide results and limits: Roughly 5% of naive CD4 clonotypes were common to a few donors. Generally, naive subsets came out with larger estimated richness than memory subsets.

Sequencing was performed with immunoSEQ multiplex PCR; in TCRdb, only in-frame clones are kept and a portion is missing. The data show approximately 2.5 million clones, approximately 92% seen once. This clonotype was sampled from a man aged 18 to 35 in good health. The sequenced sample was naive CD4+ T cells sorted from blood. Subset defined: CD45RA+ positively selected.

This CDR3 is CSVEVSMNTEAFF. CDR3 DNA sequence: TGCAGCGTTGAAGTCTCGATGAACACTGAAGCTTTCTTT. The rearrangement uses TRBV29-1 and TRBJ1-1, with no clear D. V dropped 1 base and J dropped 0 bases, with 6 bases sitting between them. Looked up from germline, CDR1 is SQVTM and CDR2 is ANQGSEA. The CDR3 length is 13 residues.